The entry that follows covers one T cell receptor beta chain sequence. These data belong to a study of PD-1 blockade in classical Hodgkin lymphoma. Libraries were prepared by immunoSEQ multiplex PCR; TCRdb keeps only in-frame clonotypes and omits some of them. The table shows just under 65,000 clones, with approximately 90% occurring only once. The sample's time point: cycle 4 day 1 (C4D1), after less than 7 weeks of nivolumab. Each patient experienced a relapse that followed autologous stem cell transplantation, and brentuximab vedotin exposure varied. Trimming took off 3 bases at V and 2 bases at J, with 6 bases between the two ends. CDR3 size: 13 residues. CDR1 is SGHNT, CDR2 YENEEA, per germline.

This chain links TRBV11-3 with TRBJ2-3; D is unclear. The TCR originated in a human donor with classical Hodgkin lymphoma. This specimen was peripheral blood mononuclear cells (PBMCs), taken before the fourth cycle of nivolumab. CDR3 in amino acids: CASSLNPTDTQYF. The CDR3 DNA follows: TGTGCCAGCAGCTTGAACCCCACAGATACGCAGTATTTT. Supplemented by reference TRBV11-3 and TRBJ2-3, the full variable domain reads EAGVVQSPRYKIIEKKQPVAFWCNPISGHNTLYWYLQNLGQGPELLIRYENEEAVDDSQLPKDRFSAERLKGVDSTLKIQPAELGDSAVYLCASSLNPTDTQYFGPGTRLTVL.